This is a list of T cell receptor beta chains from one sample in a study of blood T cell repertoires in COVID-19. Measured with immunoSEQ multiplex PCR; TCRdb has only the in-frame clones, and not every one. The table records some 100,000 clones, 80% to 90% of them present only once. Sequencing was done on a sample of peripheral blood. The source is a human donor with acute or convalescent COVID-19. The donor label of this sample is uncertain. Each CDR3 is given with its conserved first and last residue. A D gene is named only where the DNA matches it firmly. Clone size is given for some rows only: seen once, a few or many times, or a class if the clone is expanded.

cdr3_length	v_call	d_call	clone_size	j_call	cdr3_aa	cdr3_nt
14	TRBV5-1	.	.	TRBJ2-3	CASSLGRSEDTQYF	TGCGCCAGCAGCTTGGGGCGGTCCGAAGATACGCAGTATTTT
15	TRBV5-4	.	.	TRBJ2-2	CASSFGGVVAGELFF	TGTGCCAGCAGCTTTGGAGGGGTAGTCGCCGGGGAGCTGTTTTTT
13	TRBV19	.	.	TRBJ1-2	CASSIDIDYGYTF	TGTGCCAGTAGTATCGACATCGACTATGGCTACACCTTC
15	TRBV9	.	.	TRBJ1-1	CASSVGWGLSTEAFF	TGTGCCAGCAGCGTAGGATGGGGGCTGTCCACTGAAGCTTTCTTT
14	TRBV28	.	.	TRBJ1-2	CASSTGTGVYGYTF	TGTGCCAGCAGTACCGGGACTGGAGTTTATGGCTACACCTTC
16	TRBV27	TRBD1	.	TRBJ1-6	CASSSTSRGDSISLHF	TGTGCCAGCAGTTCCACGAGTCGAGGGGACAGTATTTCCCTCCACTTT
19	TRBV7-9	TRBD1	.	TRBJ1-1	CASSLFPTRGTGVYAEAFF	TGTGCCAGCAGCTTATTCCCCACGCGGGGGACAGGGGTATATGCTGAAGCTTTCTTT
13	TRBV4-2	TRBD1	few	TRBJ2-1	CASSPGQGAEPFF	TGTGCCAGCAGCCCTGGACAGGGGGCCGAGCCGTTCTTC
13	TRBV18	TRBD2	few	TRBJ2-1	CASSPRGRDEQFF	TGTGCCAGCTCACCACGGGGGAGGGATGAGCAGTTCTTC
14	TRBV7-9	TRBD1	.	TRBJ1-2	CASVRGGDRDGYTF	TGTGCCAGCGTGAGAGGGGGCGATAGGGATGGCTACACCTTC
15	TRBV5-1	.	.	TRBJ1-1	CASSLSRGVETEAFF	TGCGCCAGCAGCTTGTCTAGGGGCGTGGAAACTGAAGCTTTCTTT
14	TRBV28	.	.	TRBJ2-7	CASSLSAGPYEQYF	TGTGCCAGCAGTCTCAGCGCGGGGCCATACGAGCAGTACTTC
16	TRBV15	TRBD2	medium-sized	TRBJ2-3	CATSRWTSGTTDTQYF	TGTGCCACCAGCAGGTGGACTAGCGGGACCACAGATACGCAGTATTTT
15	TRBV7-3	TRBD2	.	TRBJ2-7	CASSLVASGAYEQYF	TGTGCCAGCAGCTTAGTCGCTAGCGGAGCCTACGAGCAGTACTTC
14	TRBV11-2	.	.	TRBJ2-2	CASKTQPMTGELFF	TGTGCCAGCAAAACACAGCCAATGACCGGGGAGCTGTTTTTT
14	TRBV6-1	.	.	TRBJ1-2	CASSEAHTGYGYTF	TGTGCCAGCAGTGAAGCGCACACAGGGTATGGCTACACCTTC
15	TRBV4-1	TRBD1	.	TRBJ1-6	CASSQGDRGASPLHF	TGCGCCAGCAGCCAAGGGGACAGGGGGGCTTCACCCCTCCACTTT
14	TRBV6-2/TRBV6-3	TRBD2	.	TRBJ2-7	CASSWTSGSYEQYF	TGTGCCAGCAGCTGGACTAGCGGGAGCTACGAGCAGTACTTC
13	TRBV30	.	.	TRBJ2-7	CAWSLGSSYEQYF	TGTGCCTGGAGTTTGGGCAGCTCCTACGAGCAGTACTTC
14	TRBV6-5	.	.	TRBJ2-5	CASSRAGQQETQYF	TGTGCCAGCAGCCGGGCAGGGCAACAAGAGACCCAGTACTTC
16	TRBV7-2	.	.	TRBJ2-7	CASSLGPIGGSYEQYF	TGTGCCAGCAGCTTAGGGCCGATTGGCGGATCCTACGAGCAGTACTTC
15	TRBV27	TRBD2	.	TRBJ2-7	CASSPGLAETYEQYF	TGTGCCAGCAGTCCCGGACTAGCGGAAACCTACGAGCAGTACTTC
16	TRBV21-1	.	.	TRBJ1-5	CASSKRGVGSNQPQHF	TGTGCCAGCAGCAAGCGAGGAGTCGGGAGCAATCAGCCCCAGCATTTT